The 3 T cell receptor beta chains in this list originate from one sample, sequenced in a study of response to subunit inactivated influenza vaccine. TCRdb processed the RT-PCR reads anew with MiXCR; each CDR3 protein has one entry. The sample shows 450,000 to 600,000 distinct CDR3 sequences, 7.2% of them seen only once. The source material was PBMCs from blood, sampled around 25 months after vaccination. The receptors derive from a man in his fifties or sixties who received an inactivated influenza vaccine.

In its sample, this clonotype was seen many times. The chain combines TRBV4-2 with TRBJ2-2; D unresolved. The CDR3 loop spans 12 amino acids. Trimming removed 5 bases from V and 8 bases from J, with 9 bases in between. CDR1 and CDR2 (germline): LGHNA, YNFKEQ. The CDR3 DNA reads as TGTGCCAGCAGCGTGCATGATGGGGAGCTGTTTTTT. Encoded protein: CASSVHDGELFF.

This clonotype came up a few times. This chain joins TRBV27 and TRBJ2-1; no clear D. The germline CDR1 and CDR2 sequences are MNHEY and SMNVEV (reference sequence). The CDR3 sequence is 13 residues long. V lost 2 bases to trimming and J lost 7 bases, with 9 bases between them. Written as DNA, the CDR3 is TGTGCCAGCAGTTTAGATCGGTGGAATGAGCAGTTCTTC. Residues: CASSLDRWNEQFF.

In this sample, this clonotype turned up many times. The chain carries TRBV4-1 and TRBJ2-1; TRBD2 agrees at 12 bases. Germline V gene lookup returns CDR1 MGHRA and CDR2 YSYEKL. CDR3 length equals 16 residues. J gave up 7 bases and V 3 bases, and 7 bases lay outside the gene matches. CDR3 region: CASSQPTSGRRNEQFF. The CDR3 bases are TGCGCCAGCAGCCAGCCGACTAGCGGGAGAAGGAATGAGCAGTTCTTC.